One sample yielded the 29 T cell receptor beta chains listed below, sequenced in a study of cytomegalovirus exposure and HLA in healthy donors (dated by TCRdb to 2017 to 2019). The library was made by the immunoSEQ multiplex PCR assay. A mixture of 60 forward primers for TCR Vbeta segments and 13 reverse primers for TCR Jbeta segments was used in the multiplex PCR. Sourced from immuneACCESS, this table was stored by TCRdb with only in-frame sequences that have V and J called. A share of the clones is absent; for the studies checked, an unresolved V gene accounts for under half, and the remainder has no known explanation. The sample profile shows 140,000 or so clones; roughly 87% of them were found once. 0.45% to 0.6% of the sample is taken by the ten largest. Sequencing used PBMCs. Source of these receptors: a woman aged 40 to 50 in good health and CMV-seronegative.

This clone occurred once. The rearrangement links TRBV5-6 to TRBJ1-2, with 9 bases fitting TRBD1. Germline-derived CDR1 and CDR2 are SGHDT and YYEEEE. The CDR3 length is 14 residues. The V gene end was trimmed by 4 bases and the J gene end by 8 bases; junction bases not matched to a gene: 9. Written as DNA, the CDR3 is TGTGCCAGCAGCCTGCACGGGACAGGGTACGGCTACACCTTC. This translates into CASSLHGTGYGYTF.

The chain uses TRBV7-6 and TRBJ2-2, with D hard to call. There are 13 residues in the CDR3. V dropped 3 bases and J dropped 4 bases, with 6 bases sitting between them. Germline V CDR1 and CDR2: SGHVS, FNYEAQ. The CDR3 loop reads CASSFTPTGELFF. DNA for the CDR3: TGTGCCAGCAGCTTTACTCCCACCGGGGAGCTGTTTTTT.

This clone appeared a single time. This chain links TRBV5-1 with TRBJ2-5; tentatively, D is TRBD2 (6 bases). The CDR3 contains 16 residues. Germline-derived CDR1 and CDR2 are SGHRS and YFSETQ. Trimming stripped 5 bases from V and 2 bases from J, with 19 bases between. The CDR3 sequence is CASRKVGDSFQETQYF. CDR3 nucleotide sequence: TGCGCCAGCAGAAAGGTCGGGGACTCATTTCAAGAGACCCAGTACTTC.

CDR3 region: CASNDPGLEQFF. The CDR3 region has the DNA TGTGCCAGCAATGATCCGGGGTTGGAGCAGTTCTTC. The rearrangement uses TRBV27 and TRBJ2-1; possible D gene TRBD2, 5 bases. The CDR3 runs to 12 residues. V was shortened by 7 bases and J by 10 bases, with 14 bases between the two germline ends. CDR1 and CDR2 (germline): MNHEY, SMNVEV (reference sequence).

V usage is TRBV7-9 and J usage is TRBJ2-1; D is unresolved. The CDR3 loop spans 14 amino acids. The germline V gene has CDR1 SEHNR and CDR2 FQNEAQ (reference sequence). With 3 bases removed from V and 4 bases from J, the gap between germline ends came to 10 bases. The DNA of the CDR3 is TGTGCCAGCAGCTTTTTAGAAGATTACAATGAGCAGTTCTTC. It encodes CASSFLEDYNEQFF.

This chain links TRBV21-1 with TRBJ2-1; whether TRBD2, the table's D call, matches the DNA was not checked. TRBV21-1 is deemed a pseudogene. This CDR3 region has 18 residues. In DNA, the CDR3 is TGTGCCAGCAGCATGGGGGGAAATCTAGCGGGACCCTACAATGAGCAGTTCTTC. Amino acids: CASSMGGNLAGPYNEQFF.

This rearrangement joins TRBV6-5 to TRBJ1-3; D perhaps matches TRBD1 (6 bases). CDR3 length: 15 amino acids. The germline V gene encodes CDR1 MNHEY and CDR2 SVGAGI. The V and J ends lost 2 bases and 3 bases respectively, with 11 bases between them. CDR3 nucleotide sequence: TGTGCCAGCAGTTACGCGGGGGGCCTTGGAAACACCATATATTTT. This codes for CASSYAGGLGNTIYF.

There are a few counts of this clone. The chain carries TRBV10-3 and TRBJ1-1, with D possibly matching TRBD1 (5 bases). The V gene lost 11 bases and the J gene lost 3 bases, with 22 bases spanning the gap. This CDR3 region has 15 residues. The V gene's germline CDR1 is ENHRY and CDR2 SYGVKD. CDR3 region: CAARVGDGSYTEAFF. In nucleotides, the CDR3 is TGTGCCGCCCGGGTAGGGGATGGATCTTACACTGAAGCTTTCTTT.

The rearrangement uses TRBV29-1 and TRBJ2-3, with D perhaps TRBD2 (6 bases). The CDR3 length is 15 residues. Trimming shortened V by 1 base and J by 0 bases, and 11 bases separated the two germline ends. Germline V gives CDR1 SQVTM, CDR2 ANQGSEA. Here the CDR3 DNA reads TGCAGCGTTGAAGCGCGGGGCGATAGCACAGATACGCAGTATTTT. This gives the protein CSVEARGDSTDTQYF.

The chain uses TRBV10-1 and TRBJ1-1; 8 positions match TRBD1. Germline CDR1 reads WNHNN; CDR2 reads SYGVQD (reference sequence). With 3 bases clipped from V and 5 bases from J, the junction kept 8 bases outside the gene matches. The CDR3 has 15 amino acids. The CDR3 region has the DNA TGCGCCAGCAGTGACCCTGGACAGGGTGGGACTGAAGCTTTCTTT. It encodes CASSDPGQGGTEAFF.

CDR3 DNA sequence: TGTGCCAGCAGGCCGACAGGGGGCAACTATGGCTACACCTTC. It yields the protein CASRPTGGNYGYTF. The chain has TRBV6-5 and TRBJ1-2; 10 bases line up with TRBD1. Losses at the gene ends were 6 bases for V and 2 bases for J; bases not matched to a gene: 3. The CDR3 covers 14 residues. Germline V lookup: CDR1 MNHEY, CDR2 SVGAGI.

This clone was counted only a few times. The chain employs TRBV21-1 and TRBJ2-2; the table's TRBD2 call for D was not verified on the DNA. TRBV21-1 has pseudogene status. This CDR3 comprises 14 residues. The CDR3 DNA sequence: TGTGCCAGCAGCAAAGAGAGTCCAACCGGGGAGCTGTTTTTT. Amino acids: CASSKESPTGELFF.

The J gene is TRBJ2-7, the V gene TRBV5-1; 9 bases align to TRBD2. V was clipped by 5 bases and J by 4 bases; unmatched bases: 13. The CDR3 is 16 amino acids. In germline, CDR1 is SGHRS, CDR2 YFSETQ. CDR3 bases: TGCGCCAGCAGGACTTCTGCGGGACTAGCAGAATACGAGCAGTACTTC. Protein sequence: CASRTSAGLAEYEQYF.

V usage is TRBV11-2 and J usage is TRBJ2-7, with 7 bases matching TRBD1. CDR3 size: 15 residues. Germline-derived CDR1 and CDR2 are SGHAT and FQNNGV. V gave up 5 bases and J gave up 1 base; unmatched junction bases: 8. The CDR3 DNA follows: TGTGCCAGCAGCCCTCTACGGACAGGTTCCTACGAGCAGTACTTC. This codes for CASSPLRTGSYEQYF.

The rearrangement links TRBV9 to TRBJ1-1, with D unclear. This CDR3 is built from 13 residues. Germline lookup yields CDR1 SGDLS and CDR2 YYNGEE. Trimming took 0 bases from V and 1 from J, leaving 4 bases between them. CDR3 sequence reads: CASSVVWNTEAFF. CDR3 nucleotides: TGTGCCAGCAGCGTAGTCTGGAACACTGAAGCTTTCTTT.

Concerning this clone: A junction end diverges from the germline sequence, so it may reflect a read error. This chain uses TRBV7-9 with TRBJ2-7; TRBD1 is a possible D gene (6 bases). The CDR3 consists of 15 residues. CDR1 is SEHNR, CDR2 FQNEAQ, per germline (reference sequence). In DNA, the CDR3 is TGTTCCAGCAGCTCACCACAGGGTGGGGACTACGAGCAGTACTTC. Residues: CSSSSPQGGDYEQYF.

The chain recombines TRBV7-2 with TRBJ2-1, with 9 bases lining up with TRBD1. In germline, CDR1 is SGHTA, CDR2 FQGNSA. The CDR3 length is 15 residues. The ends lost 5 bases at V and 6 bases at J; junction bases unmatched: 8. Here the CDR3 reads CASSIGTGFFNEQFF. In DNA, the CDR3 is TGTGCCAGCAGCATCGGGACAGGGTTTTTCAATGAGCAGTTCTTC.

The chain carries TRBV29-1 and TRBJ2-7; maybe TRBD1 (6 bases). The CDR3 is 12 amino acids. Germline V gene data show CDR1 as SQVTM and CDR2 as ANQGSEA. V was pared by 4 bases and J by 5 bases, with 12 bases between. The CDR3 DNA is TGCAGCGTTGGGGGTCCAGGGGACGAGCAGTACTTC. Amino acid sequence: CSVGGPGDEQYF.

The rearrangement links TRBV6-5 to TRBJ1-5; a weak D match, TRBD1 (5 bases). CDR1 and CDR2 (germline): MNHEY, SVGAGI. CDR3 length equals 14 residues. V dropped 2 bases and J dropped 1 base, with 6 bases sitting between them. Here the CDR3 DNA reads TGTGCCAGCAGTTACGCAGGGAGCAATCAGCCCCAGCATTTT. This encodes CASSYAGSNQPQHF.

V usage is TRBV11-2 and J usage is TRBJ2-7; 7 bases are a match to TRBD2. This CDR3 is 16 amino acids long. Germline CDR1 reads SGHAT; CDR2 reads FQNNGV. J lost 2 bases, V lost 8 bases, and 15 bases had no gene match. The CDR3 region has the DNA TGTGCCAGCCGACCAGGTAGACTAGCTAGAACCTACGAGCAGTACTTC. Translation: CASRPGRLARTYEQYF. Combining the CDR3 with reference TRBV11-2 and TRBJ2-7 gives the whole variable domain EAGVAQSPRYKIIEKRQSVAFWCNPISGHATLYWYQQILGQGPKLLIQFQNNGVVDDSQLPKDRFSAERLKGVDSTLKIQPAKLEDSAVYLCASRPGRLARTYEQYFGPGTRLTVT.

The rearrangement uses TRBV11-1 and TRBJ2-7, with 8 bases lining up with TRBD1. The germline CDR1 and CDR2 sequences are SGHAT and FQDESV (reference sequence). There are 17 residues in the CDR3. V lost 3 bases, J lost 3 bases, and 13 bases stayed unmatched. The CDR3 sequence: CASSFKVGQEFLYEQYF. CDR3 DNA sequence: TGTGCCAGCAGCTTTAAGGTGGGACAGGAATTCCTCTACGAGCAGTACTTC.

The genes are TRBV13 and TRBJ2-1, with 9 nucleotides matching TRBD2. The J segment lost 6 bases and the V segment lost 5 bases, leaving 14 bases of the junction unmatched. This CDR3 spans 17 amino acids. Germline V gene sequence: CDR1 PRHDT, CDR2 FYEKMQ (reference sequence). For the CDR3, the DNA is TGTGCCAGCAGCCGAAGGCGGGAGCGGGAGGTCGGCAATGAGCAGTTCTTC. Translation: CASSRRREREVGNEQFF.

The V call is TRBV6-1, the J call TRBJ1-1, with D maybe TRBD1 (6 bases). The CDR3 is 16 residues long. Deletions cut 2 bases from V and 3 bases from J, with 16 bases between. Germline loops: CDR1 MNHNS, CDR2 SASEGT. CDR3 nucleotides: TGTGCCAGCAGTGAATTCGGGGGGCTGAAGGACACTGAAGCTTTCTTT. Translation gives CASSEFGGLKDTEAFF.

This chain links TRBV6-5 with TRBJ1-2; 9 nucleotides agree with TRBD1. The CDR3 is 15 amino acids. Looked up from germline, CDR1 is MNHEY and CDR2 is SVGAGI. Trimming cost V 6 bases and J 4 bases; bases outside gene matches: 9. DNA of the CDR3: TGTGCCAGCAGGGCAGGACAGGGGATGGGCTATGGCTACACCTTC. This gives the protein CASRAGQGMGYGYTF.

V gene TRBV28 combines with J gene TRBJ2-5, with 9 bases identical to TRBD2. V dropped 5 bases and J dropped 0; count of bases not matched to a gene: 7. CDR3 length equals 16 residues. Germline V lookup: CDR1 MDHEN, CDR2 SYDVKM. CDR3 DNA: TGTGCCAGCAGTAGACTAGCGGACCCATACCAAGAGACCCAGTACTTC. This gives the protein CASSRLADPYQETQYF.

This rearrangement joins TRBV28 to TRBJ2-7; a weak D match, TRBD2 (5 bases). CDR3 length: 14 residues. CDR1 is MDHEN and CDR2 is SYDVKM in the germline V gene. Trimming shortened V by 8 bases and J by 2 bases, and 16 bases separated the two germline ends. The CDR3, as DNA: TGTGCCAGCGGAATCGGACTGGGCGCCTACGAGCAGTACTTC. Translating gives CASGIGLGAYEQYF. The full variable domain, its missing parts supplied by reference TRBV28 and TRBJ2-7, is DVKVTQSSRYLVKRTGEKVFLECVQDMDHENMFWYRQDPGLGLRLIYFSYDVKMKEKGDIPEGYSVSREKKERFSLILESASTNQTSMYLCASGIGLGAYEQYFGPGTRLTVT.

In its sample, this clone was seen once. The chain couples TRBV7-2 to TRBJ2-4, with TRBD2 identical over 8 bases. Germline-derived CDR1 and CDR2 are SGHTA and FQGNSA. The CDR3 runs to 18 residues. V shed 0 bases, J shed 0 bases, and the junction held 7 bases outside the gene matches. The CDR3 sequence is CASSLAGRGAVAKNIQYF. The CDR3 DNA reads TGTGCCAGCAGCTTAGCGGGGCGGGGGGCAGTAGCCAAAAACATTCAGTACTTC.

The genes are TRBV4-1 and TRBJ1-4; 10 bases are a match to TRBD1. V shed 3 bases, J shed 7 bases, and the junction held 8 bases outside the gene matches. CDR1 and CDR2 from the germline V gene are MGHRA and YSYEKL. The CDR3 runs 16 residues. The CDR3 is CASSHSRDRGFEKLFF. The CDR3 bases are TGCGCCAGCAGCCACAGTCGGGACAGGGGCTTTGAAAAACTGTTTTTT.

The chain joins TRBV6-1 to TRBJ2-7, with 12 bases fitting TRBD1. The ends lost 6 bases at V and 5 bases at J; junction bases unmatched: 8. Per germline, CDR1 MNHNS and CDR2 SASEGT. This CDR3 spans 15 amino acids. The CDR3 reads CASSNKGQGANEQYF. CDR3 DNA: TGTGCCAGCAGCAACAAGGGACAGGGGGCAAACGAGCAGTACTTC.